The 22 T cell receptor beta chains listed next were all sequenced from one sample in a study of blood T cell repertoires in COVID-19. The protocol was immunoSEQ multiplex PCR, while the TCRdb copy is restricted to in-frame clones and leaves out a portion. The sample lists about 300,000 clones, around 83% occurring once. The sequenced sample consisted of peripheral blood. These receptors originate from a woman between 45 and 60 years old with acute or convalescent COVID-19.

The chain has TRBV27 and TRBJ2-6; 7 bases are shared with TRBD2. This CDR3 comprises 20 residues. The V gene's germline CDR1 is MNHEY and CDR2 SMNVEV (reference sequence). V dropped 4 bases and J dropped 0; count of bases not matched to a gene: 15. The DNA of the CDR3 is TGTGCCAGCAGTTCCCCCTCCGAGTCTAGCGGAAGCTCTGGGGCCAACGTCCTGACTTTC. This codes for CASSSPSESSGSSGANVLTF.

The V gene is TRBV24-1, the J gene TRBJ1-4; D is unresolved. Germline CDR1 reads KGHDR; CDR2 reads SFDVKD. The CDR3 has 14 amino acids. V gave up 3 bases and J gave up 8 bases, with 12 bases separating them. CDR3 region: CATSDPRTGEKLFF. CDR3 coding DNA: TGTGCCACCAGTGATCCTAGAACGGGGGAAAAACTGTTTTTT.

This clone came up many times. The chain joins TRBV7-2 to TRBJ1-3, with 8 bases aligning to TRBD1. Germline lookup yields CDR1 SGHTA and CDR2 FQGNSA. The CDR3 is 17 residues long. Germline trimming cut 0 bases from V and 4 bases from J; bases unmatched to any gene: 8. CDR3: CASSLAPTGVVGNTIYF. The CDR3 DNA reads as TGTGCCAGCAGCTTAGCCCCGACAGGGGTAGTCGGAAACACCATATATTTT. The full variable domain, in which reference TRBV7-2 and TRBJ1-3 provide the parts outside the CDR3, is GAGVSQSPSNKVTEKGKDVELRCDPISGHTALYWYRQSLGQGLEFLIYFQGNSAPDKSGLPSDRFSAERTGGSVSTLTIQRTQQEDSAVYLCASSLAPTGVVGNTIYFGEGSWLTVV.

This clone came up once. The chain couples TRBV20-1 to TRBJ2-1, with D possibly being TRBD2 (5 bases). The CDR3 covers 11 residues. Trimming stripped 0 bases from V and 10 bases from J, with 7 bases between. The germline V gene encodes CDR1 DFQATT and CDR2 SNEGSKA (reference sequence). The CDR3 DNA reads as TGCAGTGCTAGAGAGGAGGACGAGCAGTTCTTC. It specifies CSAREEDEQFF.

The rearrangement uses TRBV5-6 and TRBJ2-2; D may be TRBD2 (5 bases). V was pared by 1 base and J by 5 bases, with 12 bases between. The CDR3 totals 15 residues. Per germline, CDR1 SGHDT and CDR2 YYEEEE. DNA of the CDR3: TGTGCCAGCAGCTTGTCCCCAACGGGAACCGGGGAGCTGTTTTTT. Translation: CASSLSPTGTGELFF.

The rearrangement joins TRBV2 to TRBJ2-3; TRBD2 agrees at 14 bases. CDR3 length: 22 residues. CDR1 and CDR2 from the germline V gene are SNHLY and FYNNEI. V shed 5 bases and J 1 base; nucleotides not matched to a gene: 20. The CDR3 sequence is CASSPGTGAGTSGRGGTDTQYF. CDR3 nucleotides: TGTGCCAGCAGTCCCGGGACAGGGGCCGGGACTAGCGGGAGAGGGGGCACAGATACGCAGTATTTT.

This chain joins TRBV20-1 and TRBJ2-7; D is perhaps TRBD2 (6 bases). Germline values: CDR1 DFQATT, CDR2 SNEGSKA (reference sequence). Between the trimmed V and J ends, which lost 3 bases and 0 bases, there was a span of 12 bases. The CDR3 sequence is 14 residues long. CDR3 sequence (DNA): TGCAGTGCTAGTAACCCCGGGGGCTCCTACGAGCAGTACGTC. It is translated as CSASNPGGSYEQYV.

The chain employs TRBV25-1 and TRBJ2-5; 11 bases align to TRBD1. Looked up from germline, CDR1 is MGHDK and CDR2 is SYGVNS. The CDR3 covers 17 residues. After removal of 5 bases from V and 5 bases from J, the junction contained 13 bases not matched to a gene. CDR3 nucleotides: TGTGCCAGCAGTCTCCTGGCAGGGACAGGGGGATTTGAGACCCAGTACTTC. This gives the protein CASSLLAGTGGFETQYF.

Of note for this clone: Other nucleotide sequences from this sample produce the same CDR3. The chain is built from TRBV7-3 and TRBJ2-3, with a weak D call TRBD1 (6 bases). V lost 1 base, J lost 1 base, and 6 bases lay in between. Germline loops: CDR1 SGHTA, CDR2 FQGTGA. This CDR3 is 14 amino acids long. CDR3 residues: CASSLKGGTDTQYF. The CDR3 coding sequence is TGTGCCAGCAGCTTAAAGGGGGGCACAGATACGCAGTATTTT.

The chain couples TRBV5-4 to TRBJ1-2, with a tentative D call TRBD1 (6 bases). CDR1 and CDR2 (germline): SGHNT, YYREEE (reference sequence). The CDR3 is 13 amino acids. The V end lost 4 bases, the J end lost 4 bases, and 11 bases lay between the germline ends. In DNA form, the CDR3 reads TGTGCCAGCAGCCGGACAGAGATCTATGGCTACACCTTC. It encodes CASSRTEIYGYTF.

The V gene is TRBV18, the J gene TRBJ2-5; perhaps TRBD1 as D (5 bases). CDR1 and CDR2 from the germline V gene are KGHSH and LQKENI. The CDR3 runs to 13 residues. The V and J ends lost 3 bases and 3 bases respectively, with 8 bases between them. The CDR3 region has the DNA TGTGCCAGCTCACCCTCCAGGGAAGAGACCCAGTACTTC. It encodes CASSPSREETQYF.

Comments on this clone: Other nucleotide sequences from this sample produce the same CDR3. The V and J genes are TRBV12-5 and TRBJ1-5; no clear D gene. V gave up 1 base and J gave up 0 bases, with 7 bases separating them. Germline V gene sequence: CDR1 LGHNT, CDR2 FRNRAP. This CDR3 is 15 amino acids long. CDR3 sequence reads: CASGLGQYSNQPQHF. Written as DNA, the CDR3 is TGTGCTAGTGGTTTGGGACAATATAGCAATCAGCCCCAGCATTTT.

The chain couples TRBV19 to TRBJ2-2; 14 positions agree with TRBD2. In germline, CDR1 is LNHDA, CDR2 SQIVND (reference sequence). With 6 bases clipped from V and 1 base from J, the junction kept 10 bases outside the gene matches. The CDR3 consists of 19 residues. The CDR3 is CASSKGLAGEGLNTGELFF. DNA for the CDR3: TGTGCCAGTAGCAAGGGACTAGCGGGAGAGGGTTTGAACACCGGGGAGCTGTTTTTT. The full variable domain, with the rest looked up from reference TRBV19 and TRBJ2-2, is DGGITQSPKYLFRKEGQNVTLSCEQNLNHDAMYWYRQDPGQGLRLIYYSQIVNDFQKGDIAEGYSVSREKKESFPLTVTSAQKNPTAFYLCASSKGLAGEGLNTGELFFGEGSRLTVL.

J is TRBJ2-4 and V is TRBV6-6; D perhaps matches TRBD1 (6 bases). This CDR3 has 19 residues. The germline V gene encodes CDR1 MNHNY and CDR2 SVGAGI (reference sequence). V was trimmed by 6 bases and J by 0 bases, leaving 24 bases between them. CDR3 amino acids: CASSNWQLYRALAKNIQYF. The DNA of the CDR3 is TGTGCCAGCAGCAACTGGCAACTGTACAGGGCACTAGCCAAAAACATTCAGTACTTC.

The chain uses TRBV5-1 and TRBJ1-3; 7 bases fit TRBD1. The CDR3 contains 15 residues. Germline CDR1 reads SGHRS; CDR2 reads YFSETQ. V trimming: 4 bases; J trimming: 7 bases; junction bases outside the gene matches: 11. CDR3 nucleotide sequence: TGCGCCAGCAGCGTTTGGACAGGCCCAAGCAACACCATATATTTT. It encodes CASSVWTGPSNTIYF. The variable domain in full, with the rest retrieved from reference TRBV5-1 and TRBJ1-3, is KAGVTQTPRYLIKTRGQQVTLSCSPISGHRSVSWYQQTPGQGLQFLFEYFSETQRNKGNFPGRFSGRQFSNSRSEMNVSTLELGDSALYLCASSVWTGPSNTIYFGEGSWLTVV.

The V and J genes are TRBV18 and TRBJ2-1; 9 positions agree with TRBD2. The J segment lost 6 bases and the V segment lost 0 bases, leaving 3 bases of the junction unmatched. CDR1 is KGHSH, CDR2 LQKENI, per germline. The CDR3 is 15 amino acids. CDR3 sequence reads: CASSPPRLAVNEQFF. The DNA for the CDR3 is TGTGCCAGCTCACCACCGCGACTAGCGGTCAATGAGCAGTTCTTC.

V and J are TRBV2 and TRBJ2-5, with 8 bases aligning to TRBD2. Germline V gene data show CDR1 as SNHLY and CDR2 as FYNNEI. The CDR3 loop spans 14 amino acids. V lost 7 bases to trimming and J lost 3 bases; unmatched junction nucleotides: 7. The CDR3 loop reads CASKRLASEETQYF. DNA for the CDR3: TGTGCCAGCAAACGACTAGCGTCTGAAGAGACCCAGTACTTC.

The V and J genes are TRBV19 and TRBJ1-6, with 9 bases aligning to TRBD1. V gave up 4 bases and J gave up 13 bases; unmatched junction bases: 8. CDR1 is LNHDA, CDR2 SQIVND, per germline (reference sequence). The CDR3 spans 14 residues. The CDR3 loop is CASSNPRQGGPLHF. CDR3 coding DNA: TGTGCCAGTAGTAACCCGCGACAGGGGGGGCCCCTCCACTTT.

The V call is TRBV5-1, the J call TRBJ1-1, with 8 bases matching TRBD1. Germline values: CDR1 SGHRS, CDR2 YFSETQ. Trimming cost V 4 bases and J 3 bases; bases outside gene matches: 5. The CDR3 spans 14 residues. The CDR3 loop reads CASSRSTGDTEAFF. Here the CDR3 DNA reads TGCGCCAGCAGCCGGTCGACAGGGGACACTGAAGCTTTCTTT.

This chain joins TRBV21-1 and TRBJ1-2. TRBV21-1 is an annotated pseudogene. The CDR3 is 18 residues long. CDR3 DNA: TGTGCCAGCAGCCCTAGTTTCCGCGGGGTTCCAGCGAACTATGGCTACACCTTC. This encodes CASSPSFRGVPANYGYTF.

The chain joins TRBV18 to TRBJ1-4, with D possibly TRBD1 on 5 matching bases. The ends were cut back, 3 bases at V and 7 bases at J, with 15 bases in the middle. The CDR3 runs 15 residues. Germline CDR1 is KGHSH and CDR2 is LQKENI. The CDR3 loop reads CASSPWRDEGEKLFF. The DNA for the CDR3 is TGTGCCAGCTCACCGTGGAGGGACGAGGGTGAAAAACTGTTTTTT.

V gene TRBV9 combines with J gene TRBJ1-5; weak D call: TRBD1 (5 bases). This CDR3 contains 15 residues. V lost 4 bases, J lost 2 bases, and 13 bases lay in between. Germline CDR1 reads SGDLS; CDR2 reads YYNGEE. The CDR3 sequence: CASSRWGEGNQPQHF. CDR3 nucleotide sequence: TGTGCCAGCAGCCGCTGGGGGGAAGGCAATCAGCCCCAGCATTTT.